This T cell receptor beta chain was found in a study of post-analysis software for immune sequencing data. Whole-study context: Relapsing-remitting, secondary progressive and progressive-relapsing courses of multiple sclerosis were included.

Included in the TCR beta cDNA libraries were unique molecular identifiers. Each CDR3 protein gets one entry after TCRdb re-called the PCR reads with MiXCR. The repertoire has approximately 360,000 distinct CDR3 sequences, approximately 38% of them found once; the top ten carry roughly an eighth. The length of the CDR3 is 13 residues. The germline V and J ends were trimmed by 2 bases and 5 bases, with 10 bases remaining between them. The germline V gene has CDR1 LNHNV and CDR2 YYDKDF (reference sequence). As to this clonotype: Its antigen is unidentified.

Study outcomes and limitations: Samples made in the same batch grouped tightly together by F measure. TRBV segments more frequent in patients than in controls numbered roughly 5 and included TRBV5-6, TRBV5-1 and TRBV20-1. Compared against controls, patients with multiple sclerosis displayed significantly lower normalized Chao1 diversity.

This chain connects TRBV15 to TRBJ2-7; D is possibly TRBD1 or TRBD2 (6 bases each). The origin of this receptor is a girl between 10 and 17 years old with multiple sclerosis. Sequencing was done on a sample of blood. This CDR3 is CATSRTGADEQYF. CDR3 nucleotide sequence: TGTGCCACCAGCAGAACGGGGGCCGACGAGCAGTACTTC. The complete variable domain, with remaining parts taken from reference TRBV15 and TRBJ2-7, reads DAMVIQNPRYQVTQFGKPVTLSCSQTLNHNVMYWYQQKSSQAPKLLFHYYDKDFNNEADTPDNFQSRRPNTSFCFLDIRSPGLGDTAMYLCATSRTGADEQYFGPGTRLTVT.